The 30 T cell receptor beta chains below were found in one sample sequenced in a study of blood T cell repertoires in COVID-19 (dated by TCRdb to 2018 to 2020). The library was generated by the immunoSEQ multiplex PCR assay. TCRdb holds this immuneACCESS table with in-frame rearrangements only. Some clones are missing; in checked studies, unresolved V genes explain under half, and the rest has no known cause. For this sample there are approximately 52,000 clones; approximately 85% appear just once. In total, the top ten clones hold approximately 10% of the sample. The sample consisted of peripheral blood. These receptors were collected from a human donor in a cohort sampled during active COVID-19.

The chain is built from TRBV5-1 and TRBJ2-1, with 13 bases fitting TRBD2. This CDR3 is built from 16 residues. The germline V gene has CDR1 SGHRS and CDR2 YFSETQ. The V gene end was trimmed by 3 bases and the J gene end by 7 bases; junction bases not matched to a gene: 7. The CDR3 coding sequence is TGCGCCAGCAGCTCCACTAGCGGGAGGGCTTGGAATGAGCAGTTCTTC. Translation gives CASSSTSGRAWNEQFF.

V gene TRBV29-1 combines with J gene TRBJ2-2; 9 positions agree with TRBD2. Germline V gene data show CDR1 as SQVTM and CDR2 as ANQGSEA. This CDR3 is built from 14 residues. V trimming: 6 bases; J trimming: 6 bases; junction bases outside the gene matches: 8. CDR3 in amino acids: CSVSGTSSPGELFF. In nucleotides, the CDR3 is TGCAGCGTATCCGGGACTAGCTCCCCCGGGGAGCTGTTTTTT.

J is TRBJ1-1 and V is TRBV7-9, with D possibly being TRBD1 (6 bases). Trimming took 4 bases from V and 1 from J, leaving 16 bases between them. The CDR3 runs 16 residues. Germline lookup yields CDR1 SEHNR and CDR2 FQNEAQ (reference sequence). The CDR3 spells CASSSRRGAPNTEAFF. The CDR3 bases are TGTGCCAGCAGCTCCCGACGGGGGGCGCCGAACACTGAAGCTTTCTTT.

The V call is TRBV12-3 or TRBV12-4, the J call TRBJ2-1, with D possibly TRBD2 on 5 matching bases. The CDR3 extends over 12 amino acids. V lost 3 bases and J 10 bases, leaving 10 bases between the germline ends. The CDR3 loop reads CASSFRRGEQFF. The CDR3 nucleotides are TGTGCCAGCAGTTTCAGGCGAGGGGAGCAGTTCTTC.

Only one count was recorded for this clone. The CDR3 is CASSPPGRRAGTQYF. The CDR3 region has the DNA TGTGCCAGCAGCCCCCCCGGGAGGCGGGCGGGGACCCAGTACTTC. V gene TRBV3-1 (or the pseudogene TRBV3-2) combines with J gene TRBJ2-5; 7 nucleotides agree with TRBD2. The length of the CDR3 is 15 residues. J gave up 7 bases and V 4 bases, and 12 bases lay outside the gene matches. Germline CDR1 reads LGHDT; CDR2 reads YNNKEL (reference sequence).

This chain links TRBV5-1 with TRBJ2-1; 9 nucleotides agree with TRBD1. The CDR3 loop spans 14 amino acids. CDR1 is SGHRS and CDR2 is YFSETQ in the germline V gene. J lost 8 bases, V lost 2 bases, and 5 bases had no gene match. CDR3 region: CASSLTGGGDEQFF. CDR3 sequence (DNA): TGCGCCAGCAGCTTAACAGGGGGCGGGGATGAGCAGTTCTTC.

The gene calls are TRBV11-1 and TRBJ2-7; 9 bases are a match to TRBD1. J gave up 2 bases and V 5 bases, and 10 bases lay outside the gene matches. Germline CDR1 SGHAT, CDR2 FQDESV (reference sequence). The CDR3 length is 16 residues. The CDR3 loop reads CASSLLPGQGPYEQYF. CDR3 sequence (DNA): TGTGCCAGCAGCCTTCTTCCGGGACAGGGCCCCTACGAGCAGTACTTC.

This clone has only one observation. V is TRBV4-1 and J is TRBJ1-1; D possibly corresponds to TRBD1 (6 bases). The germline V gene encodes CDR1 MGHRA and CDR2 YSYEKL. The CDR3 consists of 16 residues. The V and J ends lost 2 bases and 3 bases respectively, with 16 bases between them. The CDR3 loop reads CASSQQTGRGDTEAFF. The CDR3 DNA sequence: TGCGCCAGCAGCCAACAGACAGGCCGAGGGGACACTGAAGCTTTCTTT.

This clone has more than one count but fewer than ten. The V and J genes are TRBV5-1 and TRBJ1-2, with D tentatively TRBD1 (5 bases). Germline V gives CDR1 SGHRS, CDR2 YFSETQ. Trimming left V 3 bases short and J 6 bases short, with 12 bases between. The CDR3 runs 13 residues. CDR3 in amino acids: CASSSQGIDGYTF. The CDR3, as DNA: TGCGCCAGCAGCTCTCAGGGTATCGATGGCTACACCTTC.

The chain uses TRBV29-1 and TRBJ2-5; 8 positions match TRBD1. The CDR3 covers 12 residues. CDR1 and CDR2 from the germline V gene are SQVTM and ANQGSEA. Losses at the gene ends were 7 bases for V and 4 bases for J; bases not matched to a gene: 5. Written as DNA, the CDR3 is TGCAGCGAGATTACAGGGGGAGAGACCCAGTACTTC. It codes for CSEITGGETQYF. Based on the CDR3 plus reference TRBV29-1 and TRBJ2-5, the full variable domain is SAVISQKPSRDICQRGTSLTIQCQVDSQVTMMFWYRQQPGQSLTLIATANQGSEATYESGFVIDKFPISRPNLTFSTLTVSNMSPEDSSIYLCSEITGGETQYFGPGTRLLVL.

This rearrangement joins TRBV18 to TRBJ2-5, with D perhaps matching TRBD1 (6 bases). Trimming pared 0 bases from V and 9 bases from J, leaving 17 bases between. Germline CDR1 KGHSH, CDR2 LQKENI. This CDR3 is built from 15 residues. This CDR3 reads CASSPPSGRQVAQYF. DNA of the CDR3: TGTGCCAGCTCACCACCGAGTGGAAGACAGGTTGCCCAGTACTTC.

The genes are TRBV21-1 and TRBJ1-3; TRBD1 was called by the table and not checked on the DNA. TRBV21-1 represents a pseudogene. The CDR3 runs 15 residues. The CDR3 spells CASTVQENSGNTIYF. The CDR3 coding sequence is TGTGCCAGCACCGTACAGGAAAACTCTGGAAACACCATATATTTT.

V is TRBV9 and J is TRBJ2-1; D is perhaps TRBD2 (5 bases). Germline V CDR1 and CDR2: SGDLS, YYNGEE. The CDR3 is 14 residues long. The ends were cut back, 2 bases at V and 12 bases at J, with 18 bases in the middle. The CDR3 sequence is CASSVFVASGLQFF. CDR3 coding DNA: TGTGCCAGCAGCGTTTTCGTAGCGTCGGGGTTGCAGTTCTTC.

The chain employs TRBV29-1 and TRBJ2-7; TRBD2 matches 10 bases. There are 13 residues in the CDR3. Germline lookup yields CDR1 SQVTM and CDR2 ANQGSEA. With V trimmed by 6 bases and J by 5 bases, 7 bases remained unmatched. Here the CDR3 reads CSVGRLAGDEQYF. In DNA, the CDR3 is TGCAGCGTGGGCCGACTAGCGGGCGACGAGCAGTACTTC.

The gene calls are TRBV6-2 or TRBV6-3 and TRBJ2-5, with a weak D call TRBD2 (6 bases). The CDR3 sequence is 13 residues long. Germline assignment: CDR1 MNHEY and CDR2 SVGEGT. V was trimmed by 5 bases and J by 5 bases, leaving 12 bases between them. The CDR3 sequence is CASSRDSQETQYF. CDR3 nucleotides: TGTGCCAGCAGTCGGGACTCCCAGGAGACCCAGTACTTC.

This clone was seen a single time. This rearrangement joins TRBV5-1 to TRBJ2-3; 7 bases fit TRBD2. The V and J ends lost 0 bases and 5 bases, in that order; junction bases with no gene match: 3. The germline V gene encodes CDR1 SGHRS and CDR2 YFSETQ. This CDR3 is 14 amino acids long. The CDR3 is CASSLGGSQDTQYF. The DNA of the CDR3 is TGCGCCAGCAGCTTGGGCGGGAGTCAAGATACGCAGTATTTT.

This clone was counted a few times. The genes are TRBV6-5 and TRBJ2-7; no reliable D call. Trimming cost V 8 bases and J 0 bases, with 17 bases left between them. The germline CDR1 and CDR2 sequences are MNHEY and SVGAGI. This CDR3 has 15 residues. The CDR3 region has the DNA TGTGCCAGCCACATGGGCTCATCGAGCTCCTACGAGCAGTACTTC. Its protein product is CASHMGSSSSYEQYF.

This CDR3 reads CASSPGQPNTEAFF. CDR3 nucleotide sequence: TGCGCCAGCAGCCCGGGACAGCCGAACACTGAAGCTTTCTTT. This chain links TRBV5-1 with TRBJ1-1; 7 bases line up with TRBD1. V was clipped by 4 bases and J by 1 base; unmatched bases: 4. Germline CDR1 reads SGHRS; CDR2 reads YFSETQ. This CDR3 is 14 amino acids long.

The chain couples TRBV5-1 to TRBJ2-3; 10 bases map to TRBD2. After removal of 4 bases from V and 0 bases from J, the junction contained 5 bases not matched to a gene. Per the germline V gene, CDR1 is SGHRS and CDR2 is YFSETQ. The CDR3 spans 16 residues. CDR3 region: CASSELAGLSTDTQYF. The CDR3 DNA reads TGCGCCAGCAGCGAACTAGCGGGATTAAGCACAGATACGCAGTATTTT. The full variable domain, rest sourced from reference TRBV5-1 and TRBJ2-3, is KAGVTQTPRYLIKTRGQQVTLSCSPISGHRSVSWYQQTPGQGLQFLFEYFSETQRNKGNFPGRFSGRQFSNSRSEMNVSTLELGDSALYLCASSELAGLSTDTQYFGPGTRLTVL.

The genes are TRBV6-5 and TRBJ2-7; 9 nucleotides agree with TRBD2. The V and J ends lost 6 bases and 1 base, in that order; junction bases with no gene match: 7. Germline V gives CDR1 MNHEY, CDR2 SVGAGI. CDR3 size: 15 residues. CDR3 coding DNA: TGTGCCAGCAGGTTAGCGGGAGAACGGTCCTACGAGCAGTACTTC. Protein product: CASRLAGERSYEQYF.

The chain joins TRBV10-3 to TRBJ2-3, with 9 bases matching TRBD2. The V segment lost 6 bases and the J segment 0 bases; nucleotides outside the gene matches: 4. The CDR3 totals 15 residues. CDR1 and CDR2 from the germline V gene are ENHRY and SYGVKD. The CDR3 bases are TGTGCCATCAGGCGGGGGGGAACTAGCACAGATACGCAGTATTTT. Protein sequence: CAIRRGGTSTDTQYF.

CDR3 coding DNA: TGTGCCAGTAGTTTTCGGGACACACATGGCTACACCTTC. Its protein is CASSFRDTHGYTF. The gene calls are TRBV19 and TRBJ1-2, with D possibly matching TRBD1 (6 bases). The germline V gene encodes CDR1 LNHDA and CDR2 SQIVND (reference sequence). V was shortened by 5 bases and J by 6 bases, with 13 bases between the two germline ends. The CDR3 is made up of 13 amino acids.

This chain connects TRBV10-3 to TRBJ2-7, with TRBD1 as a possible D gene (6 bases). Germline CDR1 is ENHRY and CDR2 is SYGVKD. There are 14 residues in the CDR3. V lost 4 bases and J lost 2, with 12 bases in between. The CDR3 DNA reads as TGTGCCATCAGTGTAGGTCAGGGGACCTACGAGCAGTACTTC. Its translation is CAISVGQGTYEQYF.

This clone was seen repeatedly, ten times or more. The chain has TRBV5-6 and TRBJ1-1; D is unclear. The CDR3 is 12 residues long. In germline, CDR1 is SGHDT, CDR2 YYEEEE. V lost 2 bases and J 7 bases, leaving 9 bases between the germline ends. DNA for the CDR3: TGTGCCAGCAGCTTTTTGTCCAGTGAAGCTTTCTTT. Translating it yields CASSFLSSEAFF.

V is TRBV3-1 (or the pseudogene TRBV3-2) and J is TRBJ2-3; 10 bases map to TRBD2. V was clipped by 0 bases and J by 3 bases; unmatched bases: 3. In germline, CDR1 is LGHDT, CDR2 YNNKEL (reference sequence). This CDR3 has 16 amino acids. The DNA for the CDR3 is TGTGCCAGCAGCCAAGAACTAGCGGGAAGAACAGATACGCAGTATTTT. This translates into CASSQELAGRTDTQYF.

The V call is TRBV5-5, the J call TRBJ2-1, with 12 bases lining up with TRBD2. This CDR3 is 15 amino acids long. J was trimmed by 7 bases and V by 5 bases; bases with no gene match: 7. The germline V gene has CDR1 SGHKS and CDR2 YYEKEE (reference sequence). Written as DNA, the CDR3 is TGTGCCAGCAGTCCCGGGACTAGCGGGCGGAATGAGCAGTTCTTC. Encoded protein: CASSPGTSGRNEQFF.

The chain joins TRBV18 to TRBJ1-1; TRBD1 might be the D (5 bases). Trimming shortened V by 6 bases and J by 1 base, and 15 bases separated the two germline ends. Germline-derived CDR1 and CDR2 are KGHSH and LQKENI. The CDR3 is 15 residues long. The CDR3 sequence: CASSEGAPKNTEAFF. As DNA, the CDR3 is TGTGCCAGCTCCGAAGGGGCGCCGAAGAACACTGAAGCTTTCTTT.

The table lists this clone with a few counts. This rearrangement joins TRBV24-1 to TRBJ2-5; the D is unclear. The V gene's germline CDR1 is KGHDR and CDR2 SFDVKD. The CDR3 loop spans 15 amino acids. V lost 6 bases, J lost 3 bases, and 16 bases lay in between. CDR3 in DNA: TGTGCCACCAGTTCCACAGTGGTATGGGAAGAGACCCAGTACTTC. Translating it yields CATSSTVVWEETQYF.

The chain has TRBV5-1 and TRBJ2-1; 12 positions agree with TRBD2. The J segment lost 4 bases and the V segment lost 0 bases, leaving 2 bases of the junction unmatched. The CDR3 runs to 16 residues. Germline V gives CDR1 SGHRS, CDR2 YFSETQ. The CDR3 reads CASSLAGTSGYNEQFF. CDR3 DNA: TGCGCCAGCAGCTTGGCCGGGACTAGCGGGTACAATGAGCAGTTCTTC. The complete variable domain, with remaining parts taken from reference TRBV5-1 and TRBJ2-1, reads KAGVTQTPRYLIKTRGQQVTLSCSPISGHRSVSWYQQTPGQGLQFLFEYFSETQRNKGNFPGRFSGRQFSNSRSEMNVSTLELGDSALYLCASSLAGTSGYNEQFFGPGTRLTVL.

CDR3 protein: CASSFSRTGGYGYTF. The CDR3 region has the DNA TGTGCCAGCAGTTTCTCCCGGACAGGCGGCTATGGCTACACCTTC. This rearrangement joins TRBV28 to TRBJ1-2, with 7 bases aligning to TRBD1. J lost 4 bases, V lost 3 bases, and 8 bases had no gene match. This CDR3 region has 15 residues. Per germline, CDR1 MDHEN and CDR2 SYDVKM.